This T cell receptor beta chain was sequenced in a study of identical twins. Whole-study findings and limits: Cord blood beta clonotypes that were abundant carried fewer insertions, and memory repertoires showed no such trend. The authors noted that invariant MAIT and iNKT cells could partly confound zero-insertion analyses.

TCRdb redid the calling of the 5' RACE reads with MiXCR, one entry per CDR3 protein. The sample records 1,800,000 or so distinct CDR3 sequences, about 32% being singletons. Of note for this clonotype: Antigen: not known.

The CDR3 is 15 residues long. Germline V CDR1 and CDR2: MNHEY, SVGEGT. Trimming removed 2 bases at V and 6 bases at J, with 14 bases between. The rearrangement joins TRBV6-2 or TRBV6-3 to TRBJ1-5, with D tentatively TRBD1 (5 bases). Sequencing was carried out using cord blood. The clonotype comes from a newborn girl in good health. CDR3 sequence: CASSYRSPGSQPQHF. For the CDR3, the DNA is TGTGCCAGCAGTTACCGTTCTCCAGGGAGTCAGCCCCAGCATTTT.